The rows below give T cell receptor beta chains drawn from one sample of a study of blood T cell repertoires in COVID-19. TCRdb keeps only in-frame clones here, not all; method: immunoSEQ multiplex PCR. The table lists 250,000 to 350,000 clones, 90% of them singletons. The sample consisted of PBMCs or T cells enriched from blood (not recorded which). Receptors originate from a woman under 30 with acute COVID-19. CDR3s include the opening cysteine and the closing phenylalanine or tryptophan. The order of the fields is J gene, D gene, clone size, V gene, CDR3 protein, CDR3 DNA. A D gene is named only where the DNA matches it firmly. Where a row states a size, it is once, few, many or the class of an expanded clone; other rows omit it.

j_gene: TRBJ1-2
d_gene: TRBD1
abundance: -
v_gene: TRBV5-1
CDR3aa: CASSHDDRENGYTF
CDR3nt: TGCGCCAGCAGCCACGATGACAGGGAGAATGGCTACACCTTC

j_gene: TRBJ1-2
d_gene: TRBD1
abundance: -
v_gene: TRBV28
CDR3aa: CASSEPGQNYGYTF
CDR3nt: TGTGCCAGCAGTGAACCGGGACAGAACTATGGCTACACCTTC

j_gene: TRBJ1-2
d_gene: -
abundance: -
v_gene: TRBV12-5
CDR3aa: CASGPVPYGYTF
CDR3nt: TGTGCTAGTGGCCCGGTGCCCTATGGCTACACCTTC

j_gene: TRBJ1-2
d_gene: -
abundance: -
v_gene: TRBV18
CDR3aa: CASSPGTNYGYTF
CDR3nt: TGTGCCAGCTCACCCGGGACTAACTATGGCTACACCTTC

j_gene: TRBJ1-2
d_gene: TRBD1
abundance: few
v_gene: TRBV12-3/TRBV12-4
CDR3aa: CASSLGQGTYTF
CDR3nt: TGTGCCAGCAGTTTAGGACAGGGGACCTACACCTTC

j_gene: TRBJ1-2
d_gene: -
abundance: -
v_gene: TRBV5-8
CDR3aa: CASSPWTAPQGYTF
CDR3nt: TGTGCCAGCAGCCCGTGGACTGCGCCCCAGGGCTACACCTTC

j_gene: TRBJ2-7
d_gene: TRBD2
abundance: few
v_gene: TRBV7-3
CDR3aa: CASSPGSGASYEQYF
CDR3nt: TGTGCCAGCAGCCCCGGTAGCGGGGCTTCCTACGAGCAGTACTTC

j_gene: TRBJ1-3
d_gene: TRBD1
abundance: -
v_gene: TRBV28
CDR3aa: CASSWDRANDLDLSGNTIYF
CDR3nt: TGTGCTAGCAGTTGGGACAGGGCAAATGACCTTGACCTCTCTGGAAACACCATATATTTT

j_gene: TRBJ2-2
d_gene: TRBD2
abundance: -
v_gene: TRBV9
CDR3aa: CASSVVTGGPGELFF
CDR3nt: TGTGCCAGCAGCGTAGTGACGGGAGGGCCCGGGGAGCTGTTTTTT

j_gene: TRBJ2-2
d_gene: TRBD1
abundance: -
v_gene: TRBV27
CDR3aa: CASSLPGTGDGELFF
CDR3nt: TGTGCCAGCAGTTTACCAGGGACAGGGGACGGGGAGCTGTTTTTT

j_gene: TRBJ2-7
d_gene: -
abundance: -
v_gene: TRBV7-2
CDR3aa: CASSSLYEQYF
CDR3nt: TGTGCCAGCAGCTCCCTATACGAGCAGTACTTC

j_gene: TRBJ2-3
d_gene: -
abundance: once
v_gene: TRBV7-6
CDR3aa: CASSPRQDTQYF
CDR3nt: TGTGCCAGCAGCCCCCGACAGGATACGCAGTATTTT

j_gene: TRBJ1-1
d_gene: -
abundance: -
v_gene: TRBV11-2
CDR3aa: CASSLDLGANTEAFF
CDR3nt: TGTGCCAGCAGCTTAGATCTAGGGGCTAACACTGAAGCTTTCTTT

j_gene: TRBJ2-7
d_gene: TRBD2
abundance: -
v_gene: TRBV6-5
CDR3aa: CASSRLAGGLYEQYF
CDR3nt: TGTGCCAGCAGTCGACTAGCGGGAGGACTCTACGAGCAGTACTTC

j_gene: TRBJ1-1
d_gene: TRBD1
abundance: -
v_gene: TRBV2
CDR3aa: CASSRDRATEAFF
CDR3nt: TGTGCCAGCAGCCGGGACAGGGCTACTGAAGCTTTCTTT

j_gene: TRBJ1-5
d_gene: -
abundance: -
v_gene: TRBV7-8
CDR3aa: CASSPMTPSNQPQHF
CDR3nt: TGTGCCAGCAGCCCCATGACACCTAGCAATCAGCCCCAGCATTTT

j_gene: TRBJ2-3
d_gene: -
abundance: -
v_gene: TRBV5-1
CDR3aa: CASSSSTDTQYF
CDR3nt: TGCGCCAGCAGCTCGAGCACAGATACGCAGTATTTT

j_gene: TRBJ1-5
d_gene: TRBD1
abundance: -
v_gene: TRBV28
CDR3aa: CASSFTLVGGADQPQHF
CDR3nt: TGTGCCAGCAGTTTTACCCTAGTAGGGGGCGCCGATCAGCCCCAGCATTTT

j_gene: TRBJ1-1
d_gene: -
abundance: -
v_gene: TRBV2
CDR3aa: CASSLDQGIEAFF
CDR3nt: TGTGCCAGCAGCCTAGATCAGGGGATAGAAGCTTTCTTT

j_gene: TRBJ2-2
d_gene: -
abundance: few
v_gene: TRBV27
CDR3aa: CASSYGRLTAYTGELFF
CDR3nt: TGTGCCAGCAGCTACGGGAGATTAACCGCGTACACCGGGGAGCTGTTTTTT

j_gene: TRBJ2-7
d_gene: -
abundance: -
v_gene: TRBV29-1
CDR3aa: CSATGMGEQYF
CDR3nt: TGCAGCGCCACAGGGATGGGCGAGCAGTACTTC

j_gene: TRBJ1-1
d_gene: TRBD1
abundance: -
v_gene: TRBV28
CDR3aa: CASSLTGTGYTEAFF
CDR3nt: TGTGCCAGCAGTTTAACCGGGACAGGGTACACTGAAGCTTTCTTT

j_gene: TRBJ2-1
d_gene: TRBD2
abundance: -
v_gene: TRBV11-3
CDR3aa: CASSLGGGSYNEQFF
CDR3nt: TGTGCCAGCAGCTTAGGCGGGGGCTCCTACAATGAGCAGTTCTTC

j_gene: TRBJ1-1
d_gene: -
abundance: -
v_gene: TRBV4-2
CDR3aa: CASSQEIRGVGTEAFF
CDR3nt: TGTGCCAGCAGCCAAGAAATTCGGGGGGTGGGCACTGAAGCTTTCTTT

j_gene: TRBJ2-1
d_gene: -
abundance: -
v_gene: TRBV21-1
CDR3aa: CASSEKGAPGTYNEQFF
CDR3nt: TGTGCCAGCAGCGAAAAGGGGGCCCCGGGGACCTACAATGAGCAGTTCTTC

j_gene: TRBJ2-3
d_gene: TRBD1
abundance: once
v_gene: TRBV5-1
CDR3aa: CASSLGQGCTDTQYF
CDR3nt: TGCGCCAGCAGCCTAGGACAGGGGTGCACAGATACGCAGTATTTT

j_gene: TRBJ2-1
d_gene: TRBD2
abundance: -
v_gene: TRBV5-1
CDR3aa: CASSLVAGGNNEQFF
CDR3nt: TGCGCCAGCAGCTTGGTCGCGGGAGGGAACAATGAGCAGTTCTTC

j_gene: TRBJ1-5
d_gene: TRBD1
abundance: -
v_gene: TRBV28
CDR3aa: CASSSPRTGEVQPQHF
CDR3nt: TGTGCCAGCAGTTCCCCCCGGACAGGGGAGGTTCAGCCCCAGCATTTT

j_gene: TRBJ2-1
d_gene: -
abundance: -
v_gene: TRBV28
CDR3aa: CASSLTALSEQFF
CDR3nt: TGTGCCAGCAGTTTAACCGCGTTAAGTGAGCAGTTCTTC

j_gene: TRBJ2-5
d_gene: TRBD2
abundance: -
v_gene: TRBV3-1/TRBV3-2
CDR3aa: CASSLRTSGRGETQYF
CDR3nt: TGTGCCAGCAGCCTTCGGACTAGCGGGAGGGGAGAGACCCAGTACTTC

j_gene: TRBJ2-2
d_gene: -
abundance: -
v_gene: TRBV7-9
CDR3aa: CASSLGELFF
CDR3nt: TGTGCCAGCAGCCTCGGGGAGCTGTTTTTT

j_gene: TRBJ2-2
d_gene: TRBD1
abundance: -
v_gene: TRBV10-3
CDR3aa: CAISQGGENTGELFF
CDR3nt: TGTGCCATCAGCCAAGGGGGCGAGAACACCGGGGAGCTGTTTTTT

j_gene: TRBJ2-1
d_gene: TRBD2
abundance: once
v_gene: TRBV19
CDR3aa: CASRTSGVINNEQFF
CDR3nt: TGTGCCAGTAGAACTAGCGGGGTAATCAACAATGAGCAGTTCTTC

j_gene: TRBJ1-2
d_gene: TRBD1
abundance: -
v_gene: TRBV5-5
CDR3aa: CASSLAVGQINYGYTF
CDR3nt: TGTGCCAGCAGCTTAGCTGTGGGACAGATTAACTATGGCTACACCTTC

j_gene: TRBJ2-7
d_gene: TRBD1
abundance: -
v_gene: TRBV13
CDR3aa: CASSFWDRDYEQYF
CDR3nt: TGTGCCAGCAGCTTCTGGGACAGGGACTACGAGCAGTACTTC

j_gene: TRBJ2-1
d_gene: -
abundance: -
v_gene: TRBV28
CDR3aa: CASSLGGASPYEQFF
CDR3nt: TGTGCCAGCAGTTTAGGAGGGGCCTCTCCCTATGAGCAGTTCTTC

j_gene: TRBJ1-1
d_gene: TRBD1
abundance: -
v_gene: TRBV18
CDR3aa: CASSQGQGSTEAFF
CDR3nt: TGTGCCAGCTCACAGGGACAGGGGTCCACTGAAGCTTTCTTT

j_gene: TRBJ2-3
d_gene: TRBD2
abundance: -
v_gene: TRBV29-1
CDR3aa: CSVDPRLAGGTDTQYF
CDR3nt: TGCAGCGTTGACCCGAGACTAGCGGGAGGCACAGATACGCAGTATTTT

j_gene: TRBJ2-1
d_gene: TRBD2
abundance: -
v_gene: TRBV28
CDR3aa: CASGKLAGNNEQFF
CDR3nt: TGTGCCAGCGGCAAGCTAGCGGGTAACAATGAGCAGTTCTTC

j_gene: TRBJ2-7
d_gene: TRBD2
abundance: -
v_gene: TRBV18
CDR3aa: CASSPGTSTYEQYF
CDR3nt: TGTGCCAGCTCACCCGGGACTAGCACCTACGAGCAGTACTTC

j_gene: TRBJ2-2
d_gene: TRBD2
abundance: -
v_gene: TRBV5-1
CDR3aa: CASRFGTSRWATGELFF
CDR3nt: TGCGCCAGCAGGTTCGGGACTAGCCGTTGGGCCACCGGGGAGCTGTTTTTT

j_gene: TRBJ2-7
d_gene: TRBD1
abundance: -
v_gene: TRBV6-5
CDR3aa: CASSYGQGAYEQYF
CDR3nt: TGTGCCAGCAGTTACGGACAGGGGGCCTACGAGCAGTACTTC

j_gene: TRBJ2-7
d_gene: -
abundance: -
v_gene: TRBV5-5
CDR3aa: CASSSQGGDTYEQYF
CDR3nt: TGTGCCAGCAGCTCTCAAGGGGGGGACACCTACGAGCAGTACTTC

j_gene: TRBJ2-5
d_gene: TRBD1
abundance: -
v_gene: TRBV5-6
CDR3aa: CASSFGTGHETQYF
CDR3nt: TGTGCCAGCAGCTTCGGGACAGGGCACGAGACCCAGTACTTC

j_gene: TRBJ1-5
d_gene: -
abundance: -
v_gene: TRBV28
CDR3aa: CASRQHQPQHF
CDR3nt: TGTGCCAGCAGACAGCATCAGCCCCAGCATTTT

j_gene: TRBJ2-7
d_gene: TRBD1
abundance: -
v_gene: TRBV9
CDR3aa: CASSGGPGQGSQGDYEQYF
CDR3nt: TGTGCCAGCAGCGGGGGCCCGGGACAGGGCTCCCAGGGGGACTACGAGCAGTACTTC

j_gene: TRBJ2-7
d_gene: TRBD2
abundance: once
v_gene: TRBV29-1
CDR3aa: CSALGGTDSYEQYF
CDR3nt: TGCAGCGCCTTGGGAGGGACGGATAGCTACGAGCAGTACTTC